This is a list of T cell receptor beta chains from one sample in a study of identical twins. MiXCR was run by TCRdb on the 5' RACE reads, yielding one entry per CDR3 protein. The sample yields some 560,000 distinct CDR3 sequences, more than 9% seen once. This same sample was also taken into another study, of yellow fever vaccine responses in identical twins.

Sequences were obtained from PBMCs. All receptors derive from a woman under 30 in good health. CDR3s include the opening cysteine and the closing phenylalanine or tryptophan. Fields, in order: D gene, V gene, clone size, J gene, CDR3 protein, CDR3 DNA. The D gene is left open where the match is weak. Clone size is not always given. Where it is, it says once, few, many or a class for expanded clones.

>NA|TRBV27|many|TRBJ1-4
CASSPTFDGGREKLFF
TGTGCCAGCAGTCCAACATTCGACGGAGGGAGGGAAAAACTGTTTTTT
>TRBD2|TRBV15|many|TRBJ2-3
CATSRDSRLAGVTDTQYF
TGTGCCACCAGCAGAGATTCCAGACTAGCGGGAGTAACAGATACGCAGTATTTT
>NA|TRBV12-3/TRBV12-4|many|TRBJ2-7
CASSRRGYEQYF
TGTGCCAGCAGTCGGAGAGGGTACGAGCAGTACTTC
>TRBD1|TRBV27|many|TRBJ2-7
CASSAGTETYEQYF
TGTGCCAGCAGTGCCGGGACAGAGACTTACGAGCAGTACTTC
>NA|TRBV29-1|few|TRBJ2-5
CSAAGTFGETQYF
TGCAGCGCCGCGGGGACCTTTGGGGAGACCCAGTACTTC
>TRBD2|TRBV27|NA|TRBJ2-1
CAASTSGNNEQFF
TGTGCCGCGAGTACTAGCGGTAACAATGAGCAGTTCTTC
>TRBD1|TRBV20-1|NA|TRBJ1-2
CSAPQGANYGYTF
TGCAGTGCTCCACAGGGGGCAAACTATGGCTACACCTTC
>NA|TRBV27|NA|TRBJ2-1
CASSSSRPPRNEQFF
TGTGCCAGCAGTTCCTCGCGACCCCCGAGGAATGAGCAGTTCTTC
>NA|TRBV7-6|NA|TRBJ2-7
CASSLSGGARQEQYF
TGTGCCAGCAGCTTGTCTGGGGGGGCGCGTCAGGAGCAGTACTTC
>TRBD1|TRBV9|few|TRBJ1-3
CASSPGGGSGNTIYF
TGTGCCAGCAGCCCAGGGGGCGGCTCTGGAAACACCATATATTTT
>NA|TRBV20-1|NA|TRBJ2-7
CSVGFDEQYF
TGCAGTGTTGGGTTTGACGAGCAGTACTTC
>TRBD2|TRBV6-2/TRBV6-3|few|TRBJ2-1
CASRRERGMREQFF
TGTGCCAGCAGGAGGGAGCGGGGGATGCGTGAGCAGTTCTTC
>NA|TRBV7-3|NA|TRBJ2-2
CASTENTGELFF
TGTGCCAGCACCGAAAACACCGGGGAGCTGTTTTTT
>NA|TRBV20-1|few|TRBJ2-1
CSAGGPYNEQFF
TGCAGTGCCGGGGGCCCCTACAATGAGCAGTTCTTC
>TRBD2|TRBV2|NA|TRBJ2-7
CASSARLAGAMTYEQYF
TGTGCCAGCTCTGCCCGACTAGCGGGGGCTATGACCTACGAGCAGTACTTC
>NA|TRBV15|many|TRBJ2-7
CATSSLRYSYEQYF
TGTGCCACCAGCAGTCTCAGGTACTCCTACGAGCAGTACTTC
>NA|TRBV28|few|TRBJ1-2
CASTPEGYYGYTF
TGTGCCAGCACCCCTGAGGGGTACTATGGCTACACCTTC
>NA|TRBV21-1|NA|TRBJ2-7
CASSKKDEQYF
TGTGCCAGCAGCAAAAAGGACGAGCAGTACTTC
>NA|TRBV30|few|TRBJ2-7
CAWSRGPSPLEQYF
TGTGCCTGGAGTCGGGGACCCAGCCCCCTCGAGCAGTACTTC
>TRBD1|TRBV12-3/TRBV12-4|many|TRBJ1-5
CASRQGAGQPQHF
TGTGCCAGCAGACAGGGGGCAGGTCAGCCCCAGCATTTT
>NA|TRBV7-9|few|TRBJ1-1
CASSLDQVINTEAFF
TGTGCCAGCAGCTTAGATCAGGTGATTAACACTGAAGCTTTCTTT
>TRBD2|TRBV15|few|TRBJ2-7
CATSRDSSGYKNEQYF
TGTGCCACCAGCAGAGATTCTAGCGGGTATAAAAACGAGCAGTACTTC
>TRBD2|TRBV29-1|NA|TRBJ2-1
CSVERLAGVEQFF
TGCAGCGTTGAGAGACTAGCGGGAGTTGAGCAGTTCTTC
>TRBD2|TRBV29-1|NA|TRBJ2-1
CSVEDQLAGGYNEQFF
TGCAGCGTTGAAGATCAGCTAGCGGGAGGCTACAATGAGCAGTTCTTC
>NA|TRBV5-1|many|TRBJ2-1
CASSPARSGFNEQFF
TGCGCCAGCAGCCCGGCGAGGTCCGGTTTCAATGAGCAGTTCTTC
>NA|TRBV7-9|NA|TRBJ2-7
CASSLQALRNEQYF
TGTGCCAGCAGCTTGCAGGCTTTGCGGAACGAGCAGTACTTC
>NA|TRBV12-3/TRBV12-4|many|TRBJ2-5
CASSRGIRETQYF
TGTGCCAGCAGTCGCGGGATACGAGAGACCCAGTACTTC
>TRBD2|TRBV27|NA|TRBJ2-1
CASSLWLAGVYEQFF
TGTGCCAGCAGTTTATGGCTAGCGGGAGTGTATGAGCAGTTCTTC
>NA|TRBV19|NA|TRBJ1-5
CASSIGFNQPQHF
TGTGCCAGTAGTATAGGTTTCAATCAGCCCCAGCATTTT
>NA|TRBV20-1|few|TRBJ2-7
CSASAGSVSDEQYF
TGCAGTGCTAGTGCGGGATCTGTTTCAGACGAGCAGTACTTC
>TRBD2|TRBV11-2|many|TRBJ2-7
CASSANSGRAKKQYF
TGTGCCAGCAGCGCGAACAGCGGGAGGGCTAAAAAGCAGTACTTC
>TRBD2|TRBV7-4|many|TRBJ2-3
CASSLERTSGGDTQYF
TGTGCCAGCAGCTTAGAAAGGACTAGCGGGGGAGATACGCAGTATTTT
>NA|TRBV7-2|many|TRBJ2-5
CASSRQGGETQYF
TGTGCCAGCAGCCGACAGGGAGGAGAGACCCAGTACTTC
>TRBD1|TRBV3-1|few|TRBJ2-2
CASSQEAGTGSTGELFF
TGTGCCAGCAGCCAAGAGGCAGGGACAGGGAGTACCGGGGAGCTGTTTTTT
>TRBD2|TRBV7-9|NA|TRBJ2-5
CASSLLGLGEETQYF
TGTGCCAGCAGCTTATTGGGACTAGGGGAAGAGACCCAGTACTTC
>TRBD2|TRBV4-2|many|TRBJ2-7
CASSQHVFRGLAGGPYEQYF
TGTGCCAGCAGCCAACACGTCTTTCGCGGGCTAGCGGGGGGACCCTACGAGCAGTACTTC
>TRBD1|TRBV29-1|NA|TRBJ2-1
CSVVGQGLSEQFF
TGCAGCGTGGTGGGACAGGGTTTGAGTGAGCAGTTCTTC
>NA|TRBV12-3/TRBV12-4|many|TRBJ2-1
CASTTAYNEQFF
TGTGCCAGCACCACAGCCTACAATGAGCAGTTCTTC
>NA|TRBV29-1|few|TRBJ2-5
CSVEGQTETQYF
TGCAGCGTTGAGGGTCAGACGGAGACCCAGTACTTC
>TRBD2|TRBV7-2|NA|TRBJ2-7
CASSSRREGYEQYF
TGTGCCAGCAGCAGTAGGCGGGAGGGATACGAGCAGTACTTC